This entry is about one T cell receptor beta chain. Its antigen is not known. The V gene lost 4 bases and the J gene lost 6 bases, with 10 bases spanning the gap. CDR3 length: 14 amino acids. It was with a sample-barcoded 5' primer and a J-beta primer mix that a second PCR of about 7 to 12 cycles was run. Each cDNA molecule was tagged by a template-switch adaptor that had 12 random nucleotides. TCRdb re-derived calls from the 5' RACE reads in MiXCR, one entry per CDR3 protein. The sample consists of hundreds of thousands of distinct CDR3 sequences, roughly three fifths of them appearing once. The donors, aged roughly 6 to 95, were healthy Caucasians from Russia. This entry belongs to a study of blood T cells in healthy people across ages. Findings and caveats of the study: The fall in TCR beta diversity per million T cells was roughly linear with age. The study found more naive CD4+ cells and higher diversity in long-lived than aged donors.

The rearrangement uses TRBV12-3 or TRBV12-4 and TRBJ1-6; no reliable D call. The sequencing sample was made of blood. This clonotype was obtained from a man aged 55 to 70 in good health. CDR3 sequence reads: CASSSTFANSPLHF. CDR3 nucleotides: TGTGCCAGCAGTTCCACCTTTGCTAATTCACCCCTCCACTTT.